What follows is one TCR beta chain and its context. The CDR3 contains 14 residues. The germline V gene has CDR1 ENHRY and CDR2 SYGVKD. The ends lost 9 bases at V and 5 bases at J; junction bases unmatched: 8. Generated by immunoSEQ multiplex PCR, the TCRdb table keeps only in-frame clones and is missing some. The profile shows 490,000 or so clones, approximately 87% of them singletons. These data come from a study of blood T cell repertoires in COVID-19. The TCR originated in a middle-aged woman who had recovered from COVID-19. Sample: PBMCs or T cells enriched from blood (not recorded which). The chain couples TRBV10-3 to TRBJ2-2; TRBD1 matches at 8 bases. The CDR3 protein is CAITGQGATGELFF. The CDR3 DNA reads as TGTGCCATTACGGGGCAGGGGGCAACCGGGGAGCTGTTTTTT.